This TCR beta chain was sequenced during a study of cytomegalovirus exposure and HLA in healthy donors. Whole-study results and caveats: Previous analysis showed most TCR beta V segments were productive about 90% or about 30% of the time. Sequencing probably produced one cluster of sequence variants that were highly shared. A later analysis linked more than 15,000 TCR beta sequences to HLA alleles at 0.05 false discovery rate.

This clone was observed a handful of times. Its specificity is unknown. The PCR employed 60 Vbeta primers together with 13 Jbeta primers. TCRdb's copy holds only in-frame clones and misses some; the assay was immunoSEQ multiplex PCR. The top ten clones hold about 2.5% of a sample with 150,000 or so clones, about 84% of them seen once. The sequencing sample was made of PBMCs. This receptor was taken from a man aged 50 or older in good health and CMV-seronegative.

The CDR3 protein is CASSLRTGGTGELFF. For the CDR3, the DNA is TGTGCCAGCAGTTTACGGACAGGGGGCACCGGGGAGCTGTTTTTT. The V and J genes are TRBV28 and TRBJ2-2; 10 bases line up with TRBD1. Germline CDR1 MDHEN, CDR2 SYDVKM. The V gene end was trimmed by 2 bases and the J gene end by 4 bases; junction bases not matched to a gene: 1. This CDR3 region has 15 residues.